This entry lists 7 T cell receptor beta chains sequenced from one sample in a study of beta chain features in type 1 diabetes. The whole isolated RNA underwent reverse transcription, so sequencing captured expressed TCRB transcripts. Sequencing used immunoSEQ multiplex PCR; TCRdb keeps in-frame clones, though not all of them. The table has around 500,000 clones, about an eighth seen once. Sequencing used naive CD4+ T cells from blood. Receptors were obtained from a woman in her late teens or twenties in good health.

This clone was counted between two and nine times. This rearrangement joins TRBV18 to TRBJ2-5; 7 positions match TRBD1. V lost 0 bases and J lost 5; bases outside the gene matches: 6. The CDR3 is made up of 15 amino acids. Germline CDR1 KGHSH, CDR2 LQKENI. The CDR3 here is CASSPPGTVLETQYF. CDR3 DNA sequence: TGTGCCAGCTCACCACCGGGGACAGTTTTGGAGACCCAGTACTTC.

This clone was seen a handful of times. V gene TRBV9 combines with J gene TRBJ2-1, with TRBD2 matching 7 bases. V shed 4 bases and J 7 bases; nucleotides not matched to a gene: 26. The CDR3 has 20 residues. Germline assignment: CDR1 SGDLS and CDR2 YYNGEE. The chain's CDR3 is CASSPRSSGTIRLTANEQFF. The CDR3 DNA sequence: TGTGCCAGCAGCCCCCGTAGTTCCGGGACTATCCGGTTAACCGCGAATGAGCAGTTCTTC.

This clone was seen a handful of times. This chain connects TRBV18 to TRBJ1-6; D gene ambiguous. The germline V and J ends were trimmed by 5 bases and 11 bases, with 16 bases remaining between them. Germline values: CDR1 KGHSH, CDR2 LQKENI. The CDR3 loop spans 14 amino acids. This CDR3 is CASSEPREGAPLHF. Written as DNA, the CDR3 is TGTGCCAGCTCAGAACCCAGAGAAGGAGCACCCCTCCACTTT.

This clone occurred many times. The V call is TRBV23-1, the J call TRBJ2-5; 8 nucleotides line up with TRBD1. TRBV23-1 is annotated as an ORF whose role is uncertain. The CDR3 length is 14 residues. With 5 bases clipped from V and 5 bases from J, the junction kept 7 bases outside the gene matches. In DNA, the CDR3 is TGCGCCAGCAGTGGCGCCAGGGGGCGTGAGACCCAGTACTTC. Protein product: CASSGARGRETQYF.

This clone was detected a few times. The chain combines TRBV2 with TRBJ2-5; TRBD2 aligns across 7 bases. Germline lookup yields CDR1 SNHLY and CDR2 FYNNEI. CDR3 length: 14 amino acids. Trimming cost V 10 bases and J 2 bases; bases outside gene matches: 10. Written as DNA, the CDR3 is TGTGCCATTAGGAGGGGAGGGAGACAAGAGACCCAGTACTTC. Its protein is CAIRRGGRQETQYF.

In its sample, this clone was seen a few times. This chain uses TRBV29-1 with TRBJ1-5; the D is unclear. The CDR3 runs 13 residues. Trimming removed 8 bases at V and 0 bases at J, with 11 bases between. Per the germline V gene, CDR1 is SQVTM and CDR2 is ANQGSEA. As DNA, the CDR3 is TGCAGCACATGGGAGGGTAGCAATCAGCCCCAGCATTTT. Protein: CSTWEGSNQPQHF.

The chain joins TRBV7-9 to TRBJ1-1, with D possibly being TRBD1 (5 bases). The germline V and J ends were trimmed by 0 bases and 2 bases, with 13 bases remaining between them. Germline CDR1 SEHNR, CDR2 FQNEAQ (reference sequence). This CDR3 has 16 residues. The CDR3 spells CASSLAGVQDNTEAFF. CDR3 nucleotides: TGTGCCAGCAGCTTAGCGGGTGTACAGGATAACACTGAAGCTTTCTTT.